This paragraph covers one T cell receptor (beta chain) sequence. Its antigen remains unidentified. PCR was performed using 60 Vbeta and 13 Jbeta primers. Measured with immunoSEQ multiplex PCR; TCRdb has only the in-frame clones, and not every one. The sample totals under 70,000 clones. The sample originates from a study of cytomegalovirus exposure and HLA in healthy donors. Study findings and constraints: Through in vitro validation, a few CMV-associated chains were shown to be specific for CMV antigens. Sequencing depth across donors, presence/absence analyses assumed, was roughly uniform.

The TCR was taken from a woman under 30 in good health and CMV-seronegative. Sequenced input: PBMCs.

CDR3 loop: CASSPGTSFAYEQYF. The DNA of the CDR3 is TGTGCCAGCAGCCCCGGGACTAGTTTTGCCTACGAGCAGTACTTC. The genes are TRBV9 and TRBJ2-7; 8 bases map to TRBD2. Looked up from germline, CDR1 is SGDLS and CDR2 is YYNGEE. V was clipped by 4 bases and J by 2 bases; unmatched bases: 8. There are 15 residues in the CDR3.